The next 19 T cell receptor beta chains were all read from a single sample in a study of T cells in Graves' hyperthyroidism and ophthalmopathy. Authors of the study amplified TCR beta CDR3 regions from RNA transcripts. First-round RT-PCR targeting the TCR CDR3 was performed with the HTBI primer set. Via MiXCR, TCRdb re-called the multiplex PCR reads, giving one row per CDR3 protein. The sample holds about half a million distinct CDR3 sequences, 20% seen once. The sequencing sample was made of blood. These receptors were obtained from a man between 40 and 49 years old with Graves' ophthalmopathy.

The chain couples TRBV20-1 to TRBJ2-3; D might be TRBD2 (5 bases). Per germline, CDR1 DFQATT and CDR2 SNEGSKA (reference sequence). Between the trimmed V and J ends, which lost 5 bases and 2 bases, there was a span of 20 bases. This CDR3 has 16 residues. CDR3 sequence (DNA): TGCAGTGCTGGACTCGCTGTGCCGGGTTTCACAGATACGCAGTATTTT. This encodes CSAGLAVPGFTDTQYF.

This clonotype was counted ten times or more. This chain uses TRBV28 with TRBJ1-2; 7 nucleotides align to TRBD1. The germline CDR1 and CDR2 sequences are MDHEN and SYDVKM. Trimming cost V 7 bases and J 6 bases; bases outside gene matches: 8. The CDR3 length is 13 residues. The CDR3 loop is CASNEGGADGYTF. In DNA form, the CDR3 reads TGTGCCAGCAACGAAGGGGGCGCGGATGGCTACACCTTC.

This chain links TRBV9 with TRBJ2-3; 10 nucleotides align to TRBD1. CDR1 SGDLS and CDR2 YYNGEE come from the germline V gene. V shed 4 bases, J shed 5 bases, and the junction held 7 bases outside the gene matches. The CDR3 totals 15 residues. This CDR3 reads CASSRDRGLVDTQYF. The CDR3 coding sequence is TGTGCCAGCAGCCGCGACAGGGGGCTTGTAGATACGCAGTATTTT.

The chain couples TRBV7-2 to TRBJ2-7; D perhaps matches TRBD1 (8 bases). V was pared by 5 bases and J by 7 bases, with 21 bases between. The CDR3 loop spans 15 amino acids. Looked up from germline, CDR1 is SGHTA and CDR2 is FQGNSA. As DNA, the CDR3 is TGTGCCAGCAGCCCCCAGCGGGACGACAGGGGAGAGCAGTACTTC. Residues: CASSPQRDDRGEQYF.

This clonotype was counted a few times. The chain is built from TRBV4-2 and TRBJ2-2; weak D call: TRBD2 (6 bases). Germline CDR1 and CDR2: LGHNA and YNFKEQ. This CDR3 region has 17 residues. The V and J ends lost 4 bases and 0 bases respectively, with 15 bases between them. CDR3 nucleotide sequence: TGTGCCAGCAGCCCGCTCGGGACTCCTACGAACACCGGGGAGCTGTTTTTT. Translation: CASSPLGTPTNTGELFF.

This clonotype came up a few times. This sequence joins TRBV27 and TRBJ1-2; 11 nucleotides match TRBD1. Trimming took 8 bases from V and 3 from J; bases not matched to a gene: 8. The CDR3 contains 15 residues. Germline V gene sequence: CDR1 MNHEY, CDR2 SMNVEV (reference sequence). The CDR3 sequence: CASRSSGQGDYGYTF. The CDR3 DNA is TGTGCCAGCCGTTCTTCGGGACAGGGGGACTATGGCTACACCTTC.

In DNA form, the CDR3 reads TGTGCCACCGGGTTAGTAGGTGGGGCCAACGTCCTGACTTTC. This codes for CATGLVGGANVLTF. The chain has TRBV27 and TRBJ2-6, with unresolved D. The CDR3 consists of 14 residues. From germline, CDR1 is MNHEY and CDR2 SMNVEV (reference sequence). Trimming took off 10 bases at V and 3 bases at J, with 13 bases between the two ends.

This clonotype was observed many times. V usage is TRBV12-3 or TRBV12-4 and J usage is TRBJ1-5; D call uncertain. The CDR3 totals 15 residues. V was clipped by 3 bases and J by 0 bases, with 9 bases between them. The CDR3 DNA is TGTGCCAGCAGTTTTTCCGCAGGTAGCAATCAGCCCCAGCATTTT. The encoded protein is CASSFSAGSNQPQHF.

This clonotype was observed at least ten times. The rearrangement uses TRBV5-1 and TRBJ1-3; the D is unclear. The germline CDR1 and CDR2 sequences are SGHRS and YFSETQ. The CDR3 sequence is 15 residues long. The V and J ends lost 4 bases and 0 bases respectively, with 11 bases between them. CDR3 loop: CASSRSGDSGNTIYF. In DNA form, the CDR3 reads TGCGCCAGCAGCCGATCGGGTGACTCTGGAAACACCATATATTTT. The complete variable domain, with remaining parts taken from reference TRBV5-1 and TRBJ1-3, reads KAGVTQTPRYLIKTRGQQVTLSCSPISGHRSVSWYQQTPGQGLQFLFEYFSETQRNKGNFPGRFSGRQFSNSRSEMNVSTLELGDSALYLCASSRSGDSGNTIYFGEGSWLTVV.

This clonotype was seen repeatedly, ten times or more. The rearrangement joins TRBV28 to TRBJ2-5; TRBD1 is a possible D gene (8 bases). Trimming shortened V by 5 bases and J by 2 bases, and 18 bases separated the two germline ends. This CDR3 has 16 residues. CDR1 is MDHEN, CDR2 SYDVKM, per germline. The CDR3 here is CASSPPYRGGQETQYF. Here the CDR3 DNA reads TGTGCCAGCAGTCCTCCTTACAGGGGGGGGCAAGAGACCCAGTACTTC.

This clonotype was recorded a few times. This chain uses TRBV5-1 with TRBJ2-1; D possibly corresponds to TRBD1 (5 bases). Between the trimmed V and J ends, which lost 0 bases and 5 bases, there was a span of 9 bases. In germline, CDR1 is SGHRS, CDR2 YFSETQ. The CDR3 loop spans 14 amino acids. Written as DNA, the CDR3 is TGCGCCAGCAGCTTGGACAGGTCGAACAATGAGCAGTTCTTC. Its protein is CASSLDRSNNEQFF.

This clonotype was counted many times. The chain recombines TRBV30 with TRBJ1-2; D call uncertain. CDR1 GTSNPN and CDR2 SVGIG come from the germline V gene (reference sequence). V lost 1 base, J lost 5 bases, and 20 bases lay in between. The CDR3 is 16 residues long. CDR3 sequence: CAWSEDGRLTRYGYTF. The DNA for the CDR3 is TGTGCCTGGAGTGAGGATGGGCGTTTGACACGGTATGGCTACACCTTC.

The rearrangement uses TRBV20-1 and TRBJ1-5, with TRBD1 identical over 10 bases. This CDR3 is 13 amino acids long. Germline trimming cut 6 bases from V and 6 bases from J; bases unmatched to any gene: 5. CDR1 is DFQATT and CDR2 is SNEGSKA in the germline V gene (reference sequence). The CDR3 DNA reads as TGCAGTGCCGGGACAGGGGAGGGTCAGCCCCAGCATTTT. Protein sequence: CSAGTGEGQPQHF.

This clonotype was counted many times. The V and J genes are TRBV6-2 or TRBV6-3 and TRBJ2-7, with a weak D call TRBD2 (5 bases). Deletions cut 7 bases from V and 1 base from J, with 8 bases between. CDR3 size: 12 residues. Germline CDR1 and CDR2: MNHEY and SVGEGT. The CDR3 DNA reads TGTGCCAGCAACCCGGGATCCTACGAGCAGTACTTC. Translating gives CASNPGSYEQYF.

There are many counts of this clonotype. The gene calls are TRBV11-3 and TRBJ2-1; no reliable D call. The germline V gene has CDR1 SGHNT and CDR2 YENEEA. With 1 base removed from V and 0 bases from J, the gap between germline ends came to 7 bases. The CDR3 covers 15 residues. The CDR3 DNA sequence: TGTGCCAGCAGCTTAGGCCGGAGCTCCTACAATGAGCAGTTCTTC. Translated, it gives CASSLGRSSYNEQFF.

This clonotype has at least ten counts. The chain combines TRBV18 with TRBJ1-1; possibly TRBD1 for D (5 bases). CDR3 size: 13 residues. Germline CDR1 KGHSH, CDR2 LQKENI. V shed 6 bases and J shed 6 bases, with 14 bases lying between them. CDR3 bases: TGTGCCAGCTCCCTCGGGGGTGCGGCTGAAGCTTTCTTT. As protein: CASSLGGAAEAFF.

This clonotype appeared many times. The chain couples TRBV25-1 to TRBJ2-2; TRBD1 matches at 7 bases. CDR1 MGHDK and CDR2 SYGVNS come from the germline V gene. Trimming took 6 bases from V and 1 from J; bases not matched to a gene: 5. The CDR3 length is 15 residues. The CDR3 DNA sequence: TGTGCCAGCAGCTCCGGGACAGTGAACACCGGGGAGCTGTTTTTT. This translates into CASSSGTVNTGELFF.

This chain's CDR3 is CASFPGGGGTEAFF. The CDR3 bases are TGTGCCAGCTTCCCTGGGGGCGGGGGCACTGAAGCTTTCTTT. The V and J genes are TRBV6-1 and TRBJ1-1; TRBD1 is a possible D gene (6 bases). The CDR3 is 14 amino acids. The V gene's germline CDR1 is MNHNS and CDR2 SASEGT. V lost 8 bases and J 4 bases, leaving 17 bases between the germline ends.

A remark on this clonotype: Because the CDR3's place on the DNA is in doubt, the DNA is left out and the CDR3 is given as listed by TCRdb. This sequence joins TRBV7-8 and TRBJ1-1. CDR1 is SGHVS and CDR2 is FQNEAQ in the germline V gene. From its first to its last residue, the CDR3 has 14 amino acids. CDR3 region: CASSLVGGGTETFF.